Presented here are 20 T cell receptor beta chains from one specimen sequenced in a study of T cells in Graves' hyperthyroidism and ophthalmopathy. Amplified TCR beta CDR3 regions derived from RNA transcripts. During a first-round RT-PCR of the TCR CDR3, the HTBI primer set was used. TCRdb re-derived calls from the multiplex PCR reads in MiXCR, one entry per CDR3 protein. The sample carries approximately 480,000 distinct CDR3 sequences, about 20% recorded once. The specimen sequenced was blood. The source of these receptors is a man between 18 and 29 years old with Graves' hyperthyroidism.

Many counts were recorded for this clonotype. This chain links TRBV2 with TRBJ1-1, with D perhaps TRBD1 (5 bases). V lost 0 bases, J lost 11 bases, and 16 bases lay in between. This CDR3 has 14 residues. Germline CDR1 and CDR2: SNHLY and FYNNEI. The CDR3 DNA reads as TGTGCCAGCAGTGAAGCGGGCCAGGGAAGTTCGGCTTTCTTT. Translating it yields CASSEAGQGSSAFF.

This clonotype appeared many times. This sequence joins TRBV28 and TRBJ2-7; 7 positions match TRBD1. CDR3 length: 15 amino acids. Germline values: CDR1 MDHEN, CDR2 SYDVKM. With V trimmed by 6 bases and J by 0 bases, 8 bases remained unmatched. For the CDR3, the DNA is TGTGCCAGCAGCTCTGGGGACAGAGTCTCCTACGAGCAGTACTTC. Amino acids: CASSSGDRVSYEQYF.

V usage is TRBV6-2 or TRBV6-3 and J usage is TRBJ2-5, with D unresolved. Germline CDR1 MNHEY, CDR2 SVGEGT. The CDR3 has 14 residues. The V and J ends lost 7 bases and 2 bases respectively, with 14 bases between them. The CDR3 loop is CASTLSWRQETQYF. CDR3 DNA sequence: TGTGCCAGCACTCTCTCATGGAGACAAGAGACCCAGTACTTC.

As concerns this clonotype: Since a much larger clone is just one base distant, this may be a read error. Lacking the conserved final phenylalanine or tryptophan, this CDR3 likely reflects a read error. The J gene is TRBJ1-2, the V gene TRBV6-4; no clear D gene. V was shortened by 7 bases and J by 4 bases, with 13 bases between the two germline ends. The CDR3 is made up of 13 amino acids. The germline V gene has CDR1 MRHNA and CDR2 SNTAGT. The CDR3 DNA reads TGTGCCAGCACTCCGGCTACCTCCTATGGCTACACCTCC. Translation gives CASTPATSYGYTS.

The J gene is TRBJ1-5, the V gene TRBV19; tentatively, D is TRBD1 (6 bases). V was clipped by 5 bases and J by 0 bases, with 17 bases between them. Per germline, CDR1 LNHDA and CDR2 SQIVND (reference sequence). This CDR3 has 17 amino acids. CDR3 sequence: CASSPQQGQYSNQPQHF. The CDR3 DNA reads TGTGCCAGTAGTCCGCAACAGGGTCAGTATAGCAATCAGCCCCAGCATTTT.

In this sample, this clonotype turned up a few times. The rearrangement joins TRBV28 to TRBJ2-6, with a possible D match to TRBD2 (5 bases). Germline CDR1 is MDHEN and CDR2 is SYDVKM. The V and J ends lost 10 bases and 1 base respectively, with 14 bases between them. The CDR3 spans 15 residues. In DNA form, the CDR3 reads TGTGCCACCGCGGGCATCGGATCTGGGGCCAACGTCCTGACTTTC. Encoded protein: CATAGIGSGANVLTF.

The table lists this clonotype with many counts. The chain employs TRBV20-1 and TRBJ2-7; 7 bases match TRBD2. Germline V gene sequence: CDR1 DFQATT, CDR2 SNEGSKA (reference sequence). The CDR3 is made up of 14 amino acids. The V and J ends lost 3 bases and 13 bases, in that order; junction bases with no gene match: 18. CDR3 sequence (DNA): TGCAGTGCTAGGGCTATGGGTGAGCGGGGTGGATCATACTTC. This gives the protein CSARAMGERGGSYF.

This clonotype occurred once. The germline gene is not matched at one end of the junction; a read error may be the cause. V gene TRBV13 combines with J gene TRBJ2-7; TRBD1 or TRBD2 may be the D gene (5 bases each). The germline gives CDR1 PRHDT, CDR2 FYEKMQ (reference sequence). The CDR3 consists of 14 residues. CDR3: CVSSFGTESYEQYF. The CDR3 bases are TGTGTCAGCAGCTTCGGGACGGAGTCCTACGAGCAGTACTTC.

Ten or more counts support this clonotype. The chain employs TRBV2 and TRBJ2-2, with 10 bases matching TRBD2. Germline CDR1 and CDR2: SNHLY and FYNNEI. The ends lost 7 bases at V and 1 base at J; junction bases unmatched: 9. This CDR3 has 17 amino acids. The CDR3 coding sequence is TGTGCCAGCAATGACCAGCGGGGGGGCCTGAACACCGGGGAGCTGTTTTTT. Protein: CASNDQRGGLNTGELFF.

This clonotype was recorded at least ten times. The chain combines TRBV12-3 or TRBV12-4 with TRBJ1-2, with 7 bases matching TRBD1. The CDR3 consists of 13 residues. The V segment lost 8 bases and the J segment 6 bases; nucleotides outside the gene matches: 9. This CDR3 is CASGSPGTDGYTF. CDR3 nucleotide sequence: TGTGCCAGCGGATCCCCCGGGACAGATGGCTACACCTTC.

V gene TRBV30 combines with J gene TRBJ1-5; D unresolved. CDR1 is GTSNPN and CDR2 is SVGIG in the germline V gene (reference sequence). V dropped 0 bases and J dropped 5 bases, with 5 bases sitting between them. The CDR3 runs 12 residues. The CDR3 DNA sequence: TGTGCCTGGAGTGTTCTTGATCAGCCCCAGCATTTT. It is translated as CAWSVLDQPQHF.

This clonotype was seen repeatedly, ten times or more. The chain uses TRBV27 and TRBJ2-7; 8 nucleotides match TRBD1. Germline V gene data show CDR1 as MNHEY and CDR2 as SMNVEV (reference sequence). This CDR3 contains 15 residues. The junction had 7 bases not matched to a gene; V was cut back by 6 bases and J by 0 bases. CDR3 bases: TGTGCCAGCAGCAGAACAGGGGGGATCTCCTACGAGCAGTACTTC. Protein product: CASSRTGGISYEQYF.

This clonotype was seen at least ten times. The V and J genes are TRBV28 and TRBJ2-7; possible D gene TRBD2, 6 bases. V dropped 3 bases and J dropped 4 bases, with 13 bases sitting between them. Germline assignment: CDR1 MDHEN and CDR2 SYDVKM. This CDR3 contains 14 residues. CDR3 in DNA: TGTGCCAGCAGTTTTTCCGGGGCGGGGTACGAGCAGTACTTC. Translating gives CASSFSGAGYEQYF.

This clonotype was detected many times. The chain joins TRBV18 to TRBJ2-5; TRBD1 matches 11 bases. The V gene's germline CDR1 is KGHSH and CDR2 LQKENI. The CDR3 covers 15 residues. Trimming cost V 5 bases and J 3 bases; bases outside gene matches: 5. CDR3 DNA sequence: TGTGCCAGCTCAAACCGGGACAGGGGGAAAGAGACCCAGTACTTC. Its protein is CASSNRDRGKETQYF.

The sample holds one count of this clonotype. The chain employs TRBV3-1 and TRBJ1-2; a possible D gene is TRBD1 (6 bases). The CDR3 extends over 14 amino acids. CDR1 is LGHDT, CDR2 YNNKEL, per germline (reference sequence). V lost 8 bases, J lost 7 bases, and 20 bases lay in between. The CDR3 bases are TGTGCCAGCTCGGAGAGGGGGGGGCGAATTGGCTACACCTTC. Its translation is CASSERGGRIGYTF.

The sample holds many counts of this clonotype. This chain joins TRBV6-1 and TRBJ2-7; TRBD2 matches at 9 bases. Germline V lookup: CDR1 MNHNS, CDR2 SASEGT. The CDR3 has 16 amino acids. Germline trimming cut 6 bases from V and 1 base from J; bases unmatched to any gene: 10. The CDR3 sequence: CASRNGVSGGSYEQYF. For the CDR3, the DNA is TGTGCCAGCAGAAACGGGGTCAGCGGGGGGTCCTACGAGCAGTACTTC.

This clonotype occurred a few times. This chain connects TRBV12-3 or TRBV12-4 to TRBJ2-2, with D unclear. Trimming took 11 bases from V and 5 from J, leaving 9 bases between them. There are 11 residues in the CDR3. For the CDR3, the DNA is TGTGCCTCGATGGGGACCGGGGAGCTGTTTTTT. Translated: CASMGTGELFF.

This sequence joins TRBV6-2 or TRBV6-3 and TRBJ2-7, with unresolved D. Germline-derived CDR1 and CDR2 are MNHEY and SVGEGT. This CDR3 is built from 15 residues. V shed 2 bases and J shed 2 bases, with 13 bases lying between them. CDR3: CASSYQAASAYEQYF. As DNA, the CDR3 is TGTGCCAGCAGTTACCAGGCGGCATCAGCCTACGAGCAGTACTTC.

In its sample, this clonotype was seen many times. CDR3 in DNA: TGTGCCAGCAGTTTTGGAGCGGGGGGGTCAAAAGAGACCCAGTACTTC. The encoded protein is CASSFGAGGSKETQYF. The chain recombines TRBV12-3 or TRBV12-4 with TRBJ2-5, with 10 bases matching TRBD2. The junction had 7 bases not matched to a gene; V was cut back by 3 bases and J by 3 bases. CDR3 length: 16 amino acids.

This clonotype was seen many times. This chain joins TRBV19 and TRBJ1-2; tentative D call: TRBD1 (5 bases). This CDR3 is built from 13 residues. Trimming removed 7 bases from V and 2 bases from J, with 11 bases in between. The germline V gene encodes CDR1 LNHDA and CDR2 SQIVND (reference sequence). The CDR3 DNA reads TGTGCCAGTATCGGGTCAGGGAACTATGGCTACACCTTC. It codes for CASIGSGNYGYTF.